Below, 5 T cell receptor beta chains from the same sample are listed, as sequenced in a study of T cell responses to AZD1222 COVID-19 vaccine. Assay: immunoSEQ multiplex PCR; the TCRdb copy retains only in-frame clones and omits some. This table has some 170,000 clones, 85% to 90% appearing once. Source: peripheral blood, taken 28 days after the second dose of the MenACWY control vaccine. These receptors all stem from an adult who received the MenACWY meningococcal vaccine as a control.

This clone was detected only once. The chain links TRBV18 to TRBJ2-2, with D tentatively TRBD2 (6 bases). The CDR3 contains 14 residues. Germline CDR1 is KGHSH and CDR2 is LQKENI. Trimming took off 3 bases at V and 7 bases at J, with 12 bases between the two ends. The CDR3 DNA sequence: TGTGCCAGCTCACCCAGGGACTTGGTCGGGGAGCTGTTTTTT. Residues: CASSPRDLVGELFF.

The genes are TRBV28 and TRBJ1-1, with D unclear. Looked up from germline, CDR1 is MDHEN and CDR2 is SYDVKM. The CDR3 has 12 residues. V was clipped by 5 bases and J by 3 bases, with 7 bases between them. CDR3 nucleotide sequence: TGTGCCAGCAGTCTTGGGGACACTGAAGCTTTCTTT. Protein product: CASSLGDTEAFF.

The rearrangement joins TRBV10-1 to TRBJ2-7, with 7 bases fitting TRBD1. The germline V gene has CDR1 WNHNN and CDR2 SYGVQD (reference sequence). The CDR3 totals 14 residues. V shed 8 bases and J 2 bases; nucleotides not matched to a gene: 9. The CDR3 nucleotides are TGCGCCAGCGCCCCATCAGGGGGACCCTACGAGCAGTACTTC. This codes for CASAPSGGPYEQYF.

The sample holds one count of this clone. The genes are TRBV2 and TRBJ1-1, with D possibly TRBD1 on 6 matching bases. The CDR3 has 13 amino acids. Germline V gene sequence: CDR1 SNHLY, CDR2 FYNNEI. Trimming pared 6 bases from V and 1 base from J, leaving 9 bases between. CDR3 region: CASSQQGNTEAFF. The CDR3, as DNA: TGTGCCAGCAGCCAACAGGGGAACACTGAAGCTTTCTTT.

This rearrangement joins TRBV7-2 to TRBJ2-7, with 10 bases aligning to TRBD1. The V and J ends lost 5 bases and 6 bases, in that order; junction bases with no gene match: 4. CDR3 size: 13 residues. Germline V lookup: CDR1 SGHTA, CDR2 FQGNSA. CDR3 sequence reads: CASSPGQGREQYF. CDR3 DNA: TGTGCCAGCAGCCCGGGACAGGGGCGCGAGCAGTACTTC.